This T cell receptor (beta chain) comes out of a study of regulatory T cells in long-lasting Graves disease. The table lists this clonotype with a few counts. The time point here: persistent/refractory GD, antithyroid drugs over 5 years with positive TRAb. RNA from PBMCs was the source of the TCR library. The CDR3 has 13 residues. The V end lost 8 bases, the J end lost 4 bases, and 11 bases lay between the germline ends. In germline, CDR1 is SGHTA, CDR2 FQGNSA. Assembly of TCR beta libraries relied on iRepertoire HTBI primers together with Arm-PCR of CDR3 regions. One entry per CDR3 protein results from TCRdb running MiXCR on the multiplex PCR reads. The sample has 300,000 or so distinct CDR3 sequences, 15% to 20% seen once.

This clonotype was obtained from a female donor with Graves disease. This chain joins TRBV7-2 and TRBJ2-2, with unresolved D. The sequencing here drew on peripheral blood mononuclear cells (PBMCs), taken when the disease was refractory, from a patient treated with antithyroid drugs. CDR3 sequence reads: CASQMAVTGELFF. The DNA of the CDR3 is TGTGCCAGCCAGATGGCGGTCACCGGGGAGCTGTTTTTT.